This T cell receptor (beta chain) was observed in a study of cytomegalovirus exposure and HLA in healthy donors. The CDR3 sequence is 16 residues long. CDR1 is LGHNA and CDR2 is YSLEER in the germline V gene. The ends lost 0 bases at V and 0 bases at J; junction bases unmatched: 4. The PCR had 60 Vbeta and 13 Jbeta primers. Repertoires were generated with immunoSEQ multiplex PCR, while TCRdb's copy carries only in-frame clones and drops some. The repertoire holds approximately 150,000 clones, roughly 85% seen once, with approximately 0.85% in the top ten. In its sample, this clone was seen a few times.

This receptor was obtained from a woman aged 30 to 39 in good health and CMV-seronegative. What was sequenced was PBMCs. The gene calls are TRBV4-3 and TRBJ2-5; TRBD2 matches at 7 bases. CDR3 coding DNA: TGCGCCAGCAGCCAAGATTCCGGGGGGTACCAAGAGACCCAGTACTTC. Translated, it gives CASSQDSGGYQETQYF.